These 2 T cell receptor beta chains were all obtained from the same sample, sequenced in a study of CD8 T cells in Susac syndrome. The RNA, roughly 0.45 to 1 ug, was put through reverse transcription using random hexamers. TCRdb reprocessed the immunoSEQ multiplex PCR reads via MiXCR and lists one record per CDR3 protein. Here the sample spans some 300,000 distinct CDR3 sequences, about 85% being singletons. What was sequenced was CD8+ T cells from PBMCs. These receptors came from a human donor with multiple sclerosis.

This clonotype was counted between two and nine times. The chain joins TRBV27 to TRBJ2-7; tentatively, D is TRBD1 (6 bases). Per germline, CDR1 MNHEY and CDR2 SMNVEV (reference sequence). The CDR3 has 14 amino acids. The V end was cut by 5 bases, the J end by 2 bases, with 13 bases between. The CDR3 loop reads CASSPMDSPYEQYF. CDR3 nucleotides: TGTGCCAGCAGTCCGATGGACAGTCCCTACGAGCAGTACTTC.

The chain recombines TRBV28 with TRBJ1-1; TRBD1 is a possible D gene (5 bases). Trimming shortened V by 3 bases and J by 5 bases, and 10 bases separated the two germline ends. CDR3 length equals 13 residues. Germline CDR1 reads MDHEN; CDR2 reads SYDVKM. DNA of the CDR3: TGTGCCAGCAGTTTCTTAAGGGGTACTGAAGCTTTCTTT. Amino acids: CASSFLRGTEAFF.